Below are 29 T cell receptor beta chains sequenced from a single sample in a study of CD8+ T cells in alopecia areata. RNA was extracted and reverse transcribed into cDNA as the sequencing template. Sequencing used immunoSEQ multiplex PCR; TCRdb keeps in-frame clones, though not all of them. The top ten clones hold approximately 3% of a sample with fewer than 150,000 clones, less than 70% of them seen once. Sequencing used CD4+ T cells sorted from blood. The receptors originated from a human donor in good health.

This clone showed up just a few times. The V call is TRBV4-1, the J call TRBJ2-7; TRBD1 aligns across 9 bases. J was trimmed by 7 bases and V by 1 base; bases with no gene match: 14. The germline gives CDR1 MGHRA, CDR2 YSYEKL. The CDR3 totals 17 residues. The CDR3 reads CASSQGSSRTGAGEQYF. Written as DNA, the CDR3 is TGCGCCAGCAGCCAAGGAAGTAGCAGGACAGGGGCGGGGGAGCAGTACTTC.

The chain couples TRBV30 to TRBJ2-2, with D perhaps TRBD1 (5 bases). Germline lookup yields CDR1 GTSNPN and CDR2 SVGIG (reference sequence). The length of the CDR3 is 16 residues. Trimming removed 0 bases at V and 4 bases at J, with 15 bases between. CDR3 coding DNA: TGTGCCTGGAGTGTACCTAGGGGCGAGAGCACCGGGGAGCTGTTTTTT. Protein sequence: CAWSVPRGESTGELFF.

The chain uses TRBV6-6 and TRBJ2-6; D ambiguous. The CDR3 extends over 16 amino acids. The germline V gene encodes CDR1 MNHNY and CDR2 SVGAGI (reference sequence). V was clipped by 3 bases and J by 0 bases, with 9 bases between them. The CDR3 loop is CASSYYGYSGANVLTF. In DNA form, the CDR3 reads TGTGCCAGCAGTTATTACGGGTACTCTGGGGCCAACGTCCTGACTTTC.

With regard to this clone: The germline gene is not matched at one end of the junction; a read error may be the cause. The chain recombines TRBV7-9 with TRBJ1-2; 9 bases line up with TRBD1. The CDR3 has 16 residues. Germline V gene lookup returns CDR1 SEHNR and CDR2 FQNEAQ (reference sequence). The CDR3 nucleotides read TGTGCCAGCAGCGTAGCCGGGACAGGGAGCCCCTATGGCTACACCTTC. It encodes CASSVAGTGSPYGYTF.

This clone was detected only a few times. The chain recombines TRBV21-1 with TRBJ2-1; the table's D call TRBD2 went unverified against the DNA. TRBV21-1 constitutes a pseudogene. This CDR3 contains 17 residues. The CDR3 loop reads CASSKGDSCVSYNEQFF. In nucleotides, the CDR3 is TGTGCCAGCAGCAAAGGGGACTCGTGTGTTTCCTACAATGAGCAGTTCTTC.

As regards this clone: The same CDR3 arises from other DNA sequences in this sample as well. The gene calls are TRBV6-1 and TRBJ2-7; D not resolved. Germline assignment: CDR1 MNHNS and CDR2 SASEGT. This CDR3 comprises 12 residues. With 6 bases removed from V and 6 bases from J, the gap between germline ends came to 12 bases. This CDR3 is CASRAPTAEQYF. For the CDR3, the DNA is TGTGCCAGCAGAGCACCCACCGCCGAGCAGTACTTC.

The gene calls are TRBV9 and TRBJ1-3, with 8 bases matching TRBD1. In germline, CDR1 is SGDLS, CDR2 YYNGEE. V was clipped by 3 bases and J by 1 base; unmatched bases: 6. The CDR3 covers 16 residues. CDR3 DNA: TGTGCCAGCAGCGCAGGACAGGGACGTTCTGGAAACACCATATATTTT. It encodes CASSAGQGRSGNTIYF.

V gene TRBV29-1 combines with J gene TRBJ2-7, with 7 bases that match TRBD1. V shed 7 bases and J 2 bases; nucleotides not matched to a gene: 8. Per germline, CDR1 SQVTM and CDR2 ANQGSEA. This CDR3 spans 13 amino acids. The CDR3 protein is CSALLTGPYEQYF. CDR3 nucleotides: TGCAGCGCCTTATTGACAGGGCCCTACGAGCAGTACTTC.

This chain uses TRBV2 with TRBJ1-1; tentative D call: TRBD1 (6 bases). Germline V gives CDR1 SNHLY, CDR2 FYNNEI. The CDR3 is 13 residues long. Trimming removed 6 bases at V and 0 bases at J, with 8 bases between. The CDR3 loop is CASRDSLNTEAFF. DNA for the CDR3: TGTGCCAGCAGGGACAGCCTGAACACTGAAGCTTTCTTT.

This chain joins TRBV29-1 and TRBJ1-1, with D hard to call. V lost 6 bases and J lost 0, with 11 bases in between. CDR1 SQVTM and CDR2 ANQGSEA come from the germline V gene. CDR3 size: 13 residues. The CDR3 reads CSVRQLMNTEAFF. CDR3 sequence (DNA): TGCAGCGTCCGACAACTCATGAACACTGAAGCTTTCTTT.

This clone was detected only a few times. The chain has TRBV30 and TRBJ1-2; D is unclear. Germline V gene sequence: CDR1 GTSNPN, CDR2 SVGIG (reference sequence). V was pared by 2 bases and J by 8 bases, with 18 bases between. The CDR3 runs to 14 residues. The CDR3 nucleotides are TGTGCCTGGAGTCCAAACTCCCAGCGGTACGGCTACACCTTC. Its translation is CAWSPNSQRYGYTF.

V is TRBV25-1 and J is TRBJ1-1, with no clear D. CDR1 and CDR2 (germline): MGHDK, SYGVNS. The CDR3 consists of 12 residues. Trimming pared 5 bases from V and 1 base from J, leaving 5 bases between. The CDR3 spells CASSNTNTEAFF. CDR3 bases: TGTGCCAGCAGTAACACGAACACTGAAGCTTTCTTT.

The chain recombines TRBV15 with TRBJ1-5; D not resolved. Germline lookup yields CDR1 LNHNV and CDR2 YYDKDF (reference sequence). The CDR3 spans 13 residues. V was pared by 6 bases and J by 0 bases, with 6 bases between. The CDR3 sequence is CATRPDSNQPQHF. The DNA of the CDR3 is TGTGCCACCAGGCCGGATAGCAATCAGCCCCAGCATTTT.

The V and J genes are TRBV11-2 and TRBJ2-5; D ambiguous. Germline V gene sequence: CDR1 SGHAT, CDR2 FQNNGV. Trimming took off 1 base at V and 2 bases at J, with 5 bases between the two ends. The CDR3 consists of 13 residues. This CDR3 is CASSLGAQETQYF. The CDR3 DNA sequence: TGTGCCAGCAGCTTAGGGGCTCAAGAGACCCAGTACTTC.

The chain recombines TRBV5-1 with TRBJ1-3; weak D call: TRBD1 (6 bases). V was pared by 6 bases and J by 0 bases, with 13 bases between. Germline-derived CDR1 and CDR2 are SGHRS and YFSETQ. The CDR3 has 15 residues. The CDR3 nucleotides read TGCGCCAGCAAGCCCGGGGGCAGCTCTGGAAACACCATATATTTT. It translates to CASKPGGSSGNTIYF.

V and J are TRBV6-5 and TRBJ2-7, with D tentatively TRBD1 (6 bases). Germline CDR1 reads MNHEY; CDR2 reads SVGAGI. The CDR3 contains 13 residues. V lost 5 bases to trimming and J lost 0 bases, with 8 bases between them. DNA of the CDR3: TGTGCCAGCAGTCAGGGGAGCTCCTACGAGCAGTACTTC. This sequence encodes CASSQGSSYEQYF.

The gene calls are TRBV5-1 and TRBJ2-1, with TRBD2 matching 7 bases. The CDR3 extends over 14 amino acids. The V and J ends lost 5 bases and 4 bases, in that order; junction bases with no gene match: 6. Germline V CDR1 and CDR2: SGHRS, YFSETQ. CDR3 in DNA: TGCGCCAGCAGGAGCGGGGAAACTTACAATGAGCAGTTCTTC. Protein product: CASRSGETYNEQFF.

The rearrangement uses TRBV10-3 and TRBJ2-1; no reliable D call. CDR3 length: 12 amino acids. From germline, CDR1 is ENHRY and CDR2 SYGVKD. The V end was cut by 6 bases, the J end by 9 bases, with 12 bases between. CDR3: CAISDSNSEQFF. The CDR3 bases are TGTGCCATCAGCGATAGTAACAGTGAGCAGTTCTTC.

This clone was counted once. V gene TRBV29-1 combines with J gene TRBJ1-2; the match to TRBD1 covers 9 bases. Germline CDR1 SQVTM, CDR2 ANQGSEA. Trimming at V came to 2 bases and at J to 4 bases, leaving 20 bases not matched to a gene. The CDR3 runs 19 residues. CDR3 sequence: CSVESPGRGRDRDAYGYTF. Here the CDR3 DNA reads TGCAGCGTTGAAAGTCCCGGGCGCGGTCGGGACAGGGATGCCTATGGCTACACCTTC.

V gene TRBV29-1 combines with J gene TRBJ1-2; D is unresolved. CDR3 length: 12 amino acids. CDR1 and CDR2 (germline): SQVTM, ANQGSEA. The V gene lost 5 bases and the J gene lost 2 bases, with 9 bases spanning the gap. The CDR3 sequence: CSVSITNYGYTF. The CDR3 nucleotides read TGCAGCGTTTCCATCACAAACTATGGCTACACCTTC. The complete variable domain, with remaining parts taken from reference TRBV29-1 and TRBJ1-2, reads SAVISQKPSRDICQRGTSLTIQCQVDSQVTMMFWYRQQPGQSLTLIATANQGSEATYESGFVIDKFPISRPNLTFSTLTVSNMSPEDSSIYLCSVSITNYGYTFGSGTRLTVV.

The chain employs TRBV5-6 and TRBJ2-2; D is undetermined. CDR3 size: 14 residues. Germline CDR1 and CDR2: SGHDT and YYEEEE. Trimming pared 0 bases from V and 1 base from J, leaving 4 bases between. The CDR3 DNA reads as TGTGCCAGCAGCTTGGGGCTGAACACCGGGGAGCTGTTTTTT. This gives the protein CASSLGLNTGELFF.

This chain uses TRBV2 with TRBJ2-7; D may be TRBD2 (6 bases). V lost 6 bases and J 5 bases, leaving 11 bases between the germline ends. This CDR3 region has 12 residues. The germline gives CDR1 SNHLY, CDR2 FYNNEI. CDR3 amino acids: CASRGDFHEQYF. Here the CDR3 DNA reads TGTGCCAGCAGGGGGGACTTCCACGAGCAGTACTTC.

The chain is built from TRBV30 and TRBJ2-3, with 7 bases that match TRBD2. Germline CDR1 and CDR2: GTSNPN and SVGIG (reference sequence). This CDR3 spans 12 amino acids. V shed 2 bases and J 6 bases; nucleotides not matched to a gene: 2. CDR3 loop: CAWSPSGDTQYF. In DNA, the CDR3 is TGTGCCTGGAGTCCTAGCGGCGATACGCAGTATTTT.

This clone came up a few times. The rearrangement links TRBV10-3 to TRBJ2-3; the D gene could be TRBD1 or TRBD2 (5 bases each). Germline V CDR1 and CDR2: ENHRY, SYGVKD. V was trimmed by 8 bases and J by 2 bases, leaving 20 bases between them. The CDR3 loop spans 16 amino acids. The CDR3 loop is CAIGLRDQILTDTQYF. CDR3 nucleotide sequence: TGTGCCATCGGGCTCCGGGACCAGATCCTCACAGATACGCAGTATTTT.

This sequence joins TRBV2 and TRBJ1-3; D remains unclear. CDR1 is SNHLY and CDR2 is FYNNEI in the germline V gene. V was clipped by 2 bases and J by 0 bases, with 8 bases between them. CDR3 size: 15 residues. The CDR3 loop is CASSELRSSGNTIYF. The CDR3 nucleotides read TGTGCCAGCAGTGAATTAAGGAGCTCTGGAAACACCATATATTTT.

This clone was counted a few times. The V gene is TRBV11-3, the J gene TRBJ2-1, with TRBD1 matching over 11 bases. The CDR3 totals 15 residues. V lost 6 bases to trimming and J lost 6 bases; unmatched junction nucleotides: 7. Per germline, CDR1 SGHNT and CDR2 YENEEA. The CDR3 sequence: CASSLRGTGGNEQFF. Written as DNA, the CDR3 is TGTGCCAGCAGTCTCCGGGGGACAGGGGGCAATGAGCAGTTCTTC.

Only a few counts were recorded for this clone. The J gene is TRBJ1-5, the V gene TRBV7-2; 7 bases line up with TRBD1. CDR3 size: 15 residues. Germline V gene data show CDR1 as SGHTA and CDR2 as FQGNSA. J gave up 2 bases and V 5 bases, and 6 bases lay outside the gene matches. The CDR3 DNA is TGTGCCAGCAGCGCAGGGGGGGCTCGCAATCAGCCCCAGCATTTT. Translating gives CASSAGGARNQPQHF.

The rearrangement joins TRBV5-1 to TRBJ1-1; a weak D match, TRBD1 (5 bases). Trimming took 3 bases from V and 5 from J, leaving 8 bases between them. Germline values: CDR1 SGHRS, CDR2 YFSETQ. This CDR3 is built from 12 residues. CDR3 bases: TGCGCCAGCAGCTGGCGGGGGACTGAAGCTTTCTTT. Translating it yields CASSWRGTEAFF.

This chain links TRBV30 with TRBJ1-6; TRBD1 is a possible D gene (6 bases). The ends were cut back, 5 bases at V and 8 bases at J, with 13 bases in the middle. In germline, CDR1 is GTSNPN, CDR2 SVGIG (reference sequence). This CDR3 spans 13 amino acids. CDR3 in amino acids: CAWATGADSPLHF. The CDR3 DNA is TGTGCCTGGGCGACAGGTGCCGATTCACCCCTCCACTTT.